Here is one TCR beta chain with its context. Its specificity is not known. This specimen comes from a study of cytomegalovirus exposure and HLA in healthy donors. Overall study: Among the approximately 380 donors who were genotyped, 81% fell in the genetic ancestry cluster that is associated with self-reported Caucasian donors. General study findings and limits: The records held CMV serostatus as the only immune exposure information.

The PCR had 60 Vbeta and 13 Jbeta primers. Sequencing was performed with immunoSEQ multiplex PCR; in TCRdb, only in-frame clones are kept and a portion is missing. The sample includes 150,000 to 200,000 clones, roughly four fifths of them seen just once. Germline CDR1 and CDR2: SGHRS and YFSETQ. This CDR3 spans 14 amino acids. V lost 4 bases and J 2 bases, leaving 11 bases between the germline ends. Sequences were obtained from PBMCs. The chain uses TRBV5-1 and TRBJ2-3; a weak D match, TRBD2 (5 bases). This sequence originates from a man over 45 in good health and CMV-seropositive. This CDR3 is CASSIGLHTDTQYF. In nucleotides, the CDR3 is TGCGCCAGCAGCATCGGACTGCACACAGATACGCAGTATTTT.